What follows are 23 T cell receptor beta chains derived from one specimen sequenced in a study of control samples from healthy donors and cancer patients. Method: immunoSEQ multiplex PCR; TCRdb's copy keeps in-frame clones and lacks some. The sample lists just over 15,000 clones, 80% to 90% seen once, with around a tenth in the top ten. Sequenced input: PBMCs. The receptors derive from a woman aged 70-85 years with colorectal cancer.

The rearrangement joins TRBV5-1 to TRBJ2-7; 9 bases line up with TRBD1. The CDR3 sequence is 14 residues long. The germline gives CDR1 SGHRS, CDR2 YFSETQ. The J segment lost 7 bases and the V segment lost 4 bases, leaving 9 bases of the junction unmatched. CDR3 amino acids: CASSPRGQGEEQYF. The CDR3 DNA follows: TGCGCCAGCAGCCCTAGGGGACAGGGCGAAGAGCAGTACTTC.

The V gene is TRBV19, the J gene TRBJ2-3; 11 nucleotides align to TRBD1. The CDR3 sequence is 15 residues long. V lost 3 bases and J lost 6; bases outside the gene matches: 5. CDR1 LNHDA and CDR2 SQIVND come from the germline V gene (reference sequence). In DNA form, the CDR3 reads TGTGCCAGTAGTATTTGGGGACAGGGGGATGATACGCAGTATTTT. Translated: CASSIWGQGDDTQYF. Filled out from reference TRBV19 and TRBJ2-3, the complete variable domain reads DGGITQSPKYLFRKEGQNVTLSCEQNLNHDAMYWYRQDPGQGLRLIYYSQIVNDFQKGDIAEGYSVSREKKESFPLTVTSAQKNPTAFYLCASSIWGQGDDTQYFGPGTRLTVL.

The chain employs TRBV10-1 and TRBJ1-5; D may be TRBD1 (6 bases). Germline CDR1 reads WNHNN; CDR2 reads SYGVQD (reference sequence). The CDR3 consists of 15 residues. V lost 0 bases and J 2 bases, leaving 8 bases between the germline ends. The CDR3 region is CASSESQGGNQPQHF. The CDR3 DNA follows: TGCGCCAGCAGTGAGTCACAGGGAGGCAATCAGCCCCAGCATTTT.

V usage is TRBV4-3 and J usage is TRBJ2-2; D may be TRBD1 (6 bases). The CDR3 loop spans 15 amino acids. The V end was cut by 1 base, the J end by 6 bases, with 12 bases between. Germline V gene lookup returns CDR1 LGHNA and CDR2 YSLEER. The DNA of the CDR3 is TGCGCCAGCAGCCAAGCAGGGGCTTATGCCGGGGAGCTGTTTTTT. Its protein is CASSQAGAYAGELFF.

J is TRBJ2-1 and V is TRBV5-1; D remains unclear. The germline gives CDR1 SGHRS, CDR2 YFSETQ. This CDR3 has 15 residues. V lost 0 bases to trimming and J lost 9 bases, with 16 bases between them. In DNA, the CDR3 is TGCGCCAGCAGCTTGGGCGGTTCGGAAGACGGTGAGCAGTTCTTC. Its protein product is CASSLGGSEDGEQFF.

This chain links TRBV4-3 with TRBJ1-6; D possibly corresponds to TRBD1 (5 bases). From germline, CDR1 is LGHNA and CDR2 YSLEER. This CDR3 is built from 16 residues. The V end lost 0 bases, the J end lost 7 bases, and 13 bases lay between the germline ends. For the CDR3, the DNA is TGCGCCAGCAGCCAAGATCGAGGGGCTGGGAATTCACCCCTCCACTTT. Translating it yields CASSQDRGAGNSPLHF.

The chain uses TRBV30 and TRBJ2-1, with D tentatively TRBD1 (6 bases). V was trimmed by 2 bases and J by 4 bases, leaving 9 bases between them. The CDR3 totals 13 residues. Germline lookup yields CDR1 GTSNPN and CDR2 SVGIG (reference sequence). CDR3 coding DNA: TGTGCCTGGAGTCCCGACAGGTACAATGAGCAGTTCTTC. Protein sequence: CAWSPDRYNEQFF. Together with reference TRBV30 and TRBJ2-1, the CDR3 gives the full variable domain: SQTIHQWPATLVQPVGSPLSLECTVEGTSNPNLYWYRQAAGRGLQLLFYSVGIGQISSEVPQNLSASRPQDRQFILSSKKLLLSDSGFYLCAWSPDRYNEQFFGPGTRLTVL.

CDR3 nucleotides: TGTGCCAGCAGCTTAACGGGGGGCTGGAATGAGCAGTTCTTC. Translation gives CASSLTGGWNEQFF. The gene calls are TRBV11-3 and TRBJ2-1; tentatively, D is TRBD2 (7 bases). Germline V gene lookup returns CDR1 SGHNT and CDR2 YENEEA. The V gene lost 2 bases and the J gene lost 7 bases, with 12 bases spanning the gap. This CDR3 comprises 14 residues. Looking up the rest from reference TRBV11-3 and TRBJ2-1 gives the full variable domain: EAGVVQSPRYKIIEKKQPVAFWCNPISGHNTLYWYLQNLGQGPELLIRYENEEAVDDSQLPKDRFSAERLKGVDSTLKIQPAELGDSAVYLCASSLTGGWNEQFFGPGTRLTVL.

This chain links TRBV11-1 with TRBJ1-6; TRBD1 is a possible D gene (5 bases). CDR1 is SGHAT, CDR2 FQDESV, per germline (reference sequence). The CDR3 totals 16 residues. V was shortened by 1 base and J by 6 bases, with 13 bases between the two germline ends. The CDR3 DNA reads as TGTGCCAGCAGCTTAGGGGGGTCCGTCTGTAATTCACCCCTCCACTTT. Its translation is CASSLGGSVCNSPLHF. The whole variable domain, remainder taken from reference TRBV11-1 and TRBJ1-6, is EAEVAQSPRYKITEKSQAVAFWCDPISGHATLYWYRQILGQGPELLVQFQDESVVDDSQLPKDRFSAERLKGVDSTLKIQPAELGDSAMYLCASSLGGSVCNSPLHFGNGTRLTVT.

The V and J genes are TRBV14 and TRBJ2-2; perhaps TRBD2 as D (6 bases). CDR3 length: 14 amino acids. V lost 4 bases, J lost 11 bases, and 17 bases lay in between. Germline V lookup: CDR1 SGHDN, CDR2 FVKESK. The CDR3, as DNA: TGTGCCAGCAGCCGGAACGTCGGGGGTCAAGAGCTGTTTTTT. Protein: CASSRNVGGQELFF.

This clone has just one count. The genes are TRBV3-1 (or the pseudogene TRBV3-2) and TRBJ1-6, with D perhaps matching TRBD1 (5 bases). V shed 4 bases and J shed 10 bases, with 17 bases lying between them. The CDR3 consists of 15 residues. From germline, CDR1 is LGHDT and CDR2 YNNKEL (reference sequence). The CDR3 region has the DNA TGTGCCAGCAGCCTAGGCTCGGGGGTCGTGTCACCCCTCCACTTT. It yields the protein CASSLGSGVVSPLHF.

This chain joins TRBV12-5 and TRBJ2-5; possibly TRBD2 for D (6 bases). Per the germline V gene, CDR1 is LGHNT and CDR2 is FRNRAP. There are 17 residues in the CDR3. Trimming cost V 2 bases and J 3 bases, with 19 bases left between them. The CDR3 loop is CASGLTTGTHFEETQYF. CDR3 sequence (DNA): TGTGCTAGTGGTTTGACGACCGGGACTCATTTTGAAGAGACCCAGTACTTC.

The J gene is TRBJ1-5, the V gene TRBV7-9; D uncertain. Germline V gene lookup returns CDR1 SEHNR and CDR2 FQNEAQ (reference sequence). The V end lost 5 bases, the J end lost 2 bases, and 19 bases lay between the germline ends. This CDR3 has 17 amino acids. The chain's CDR3 is CASSPGHAGVGNQPQHF. CDR3 nucleotide sequence: TGTGCCAGCAGCCCTGGGCACGCGGGCGTGGGCAATCAGCCCCAGCATTTT.

V is TRBV18 and J is TRBJ1-2; TRBD1 is a possible D gene (5 bases). In germline, CDR1 is KGHSH, CDR2 LQKENI. V was clipped by 6 bases and J by 8 bases, with 16 bases between them. The CDR3 extends over 13 amino acids. CDR3 DNA sequence: TGTGCCAGCTCGTGGGACCGAGAAGGAGGCTACACCTTC. This translates into CASSWDREGGYTF.

This chain uses TRBV19 with TRBJ2-1; D unresolved. This CDR3 is built from 12 residues. Germline values: CDR1 LNHDA, CDR2 SQIVND (reference sequence). With 0 bases removed from V and 13 bases from J, the gap between germline ends came to 10 bases. CDR3 coding DNA: TGTGCCAGTAGTATAGATGGGCACGCACAGTTCTTC. Translating it yields CASSIDGHAQFF.

This chain uses TRBV6-2 or TRBV6-3 with TRBJ1-4; D uncertain. V gave up 4 bases and J gave up 4 bases, with 13 bases separating them. In germline, CDR1 is MNHEY, CDR2 SVGEGT. The CDR3 length is 15 residues. CDR3 DNA: TGTGCCAGCAGTTTACCCCGGCTGGGTAATGAAAAACTGTTTTTT. It translates to CASSLPRLGNEKLFF.

This clone was detected a few times. The V and J genes are TRBV6-5 and TRBJ2-7; D gene unclear. This CDR3 has 13 residues. CDR1 MNHEY and CDR2 SVGAGI come from the germline V gene. The V end was cut by 2 bases, the J end by 1 base, with 6 bases between. In DNA, the CDR3 is TGTGCCAGCAGTTACACCAGGTCCTACGAGCAGTACTTC. Translation: CASSYTRSYEQYF.

This chain links TRBV19 with TRBJ1-6; TRBD1 matches 8 bases. The junction had 6 bases not matched to a gene; V was cut back by 1 base and J by 10 bases. The CDR3 contains 15 residues. The germline gives CDR1 LNHDA, CDR2 SQIVND (reference sequence). The CDR3 loop is CASSIGQGFRSPLHF. As DNA, the CDR3 is TGTGCCAGTAGTATAGGACAGGGGTTTCGATCACCCCTCCACTTT. Full variable domain (outside the CDR3, taken from reference TRBV19 and TRBJ1-6): DGGITQSPKYLFRKEGQNVTLSCEQNLNHDAMYWYRQDPGQGLRLIYYSQIVNDFQKGDIAEGYSVSREKKESFPLTVTSAQKNPTAFYLCASSIGQGFRSPLHFGNGTRLTVT.

This clone appeared a few times. The chain is built from TRBV2 and TRBJ1-1; 7 positions match TRBD1. V shed 2 bases, J shed 0 bases, and the junction held 6 bases outside the gene matches. The germline V gene has CDR1 SNHLY and CDR2 FYNNEI. The CDR3 loop spans 16 amino acids. CDR3 protein: CASSEFGDRVNTEAFF. In DNA form, the CDR3 reads TGTGCCAGCAGTGAATTTGGGGACAGAGTGAACACTGAAGCTTTCTTT. Looking up the rest from reference TRBV2 and TRBJ1-1 gives the full variable domain: EPEVTQTPSHQVTQMGQEVILRCVPISNHLYFYWYRQILGQKVEFLVSFYNNEISEKSEIFDDQFSVERPDGSNFTLKIRSTKLEDSAMYFCASSEFGDRVNTEAFFGQGTRLTVV.

V and J are TRBV11-1 and TRBJ2-5; possible D gene TRBD1, 5 bases. This CDR3 contains 15 residues. Between the trimmed V and J ends, which lost 1 base and 2 bases, there was a span of 11 bases. CDR1 and CDR2 from the germline V gene are SGHAT and FQDESV (reference sequence). The CDR3 DNA sequence: TGTGCCAGCAGCTTAGATACAGGCCATCAAGAGACCCAGTACTTC. Its protein is CASSLDTGHQETQYF.

The rearrangement joins TRBV15 to TRBJ2-5; D remains unclear. Trimming took off 0 bases at V and 1 base at J, with 9 bases between the two ends. Germline V gives CDR1 LNHNV, CDR2 YYDKDF (reference sequence). This CDR3 is built from 15 residues. CDR3 DNA sequence: TGTGCCACCAGCAGAGATATTCTAGTCCAAGAGACCCAGTACTTC. Encoded protein: CATSRDILVQETQYF.

The chain uses TRBV6-4 and TRBJ2-3; 12 bases fit TRBD1. The CDR3 has 15 residues. The ends lost 6 bases at V and 6 bases at J; junction bases unmatched: 7. Germline V gene data show CDR1 as MRHNA and CDR2 as SNTAGT. CDR3 region: CASSRDRGLSDTQYF. The CDR3 DNA sequence: TGTGCCAGCAGCCGGGACAGGGGGCTGTCGGATACGCAGTATTTT.

The chain uses TRBV6-2 or TRBV6-3 and TRBJ1-6; 9 bases line up with TRBD1. V lost 2 bases, J lost 10 bases, and 6 bases stayed unmatched. Germline-derived CDR1 and CDR2 are MNHEY and SVGEGT. CDR3 length: 15 amino acids. CDR3 sequence: CASSYLGQGSSPLHF. As DNA, the CDR3 is TGTGCCAGCAGTTACCTGGGACAGGGCAGCTCACCCCTCCACTTT.